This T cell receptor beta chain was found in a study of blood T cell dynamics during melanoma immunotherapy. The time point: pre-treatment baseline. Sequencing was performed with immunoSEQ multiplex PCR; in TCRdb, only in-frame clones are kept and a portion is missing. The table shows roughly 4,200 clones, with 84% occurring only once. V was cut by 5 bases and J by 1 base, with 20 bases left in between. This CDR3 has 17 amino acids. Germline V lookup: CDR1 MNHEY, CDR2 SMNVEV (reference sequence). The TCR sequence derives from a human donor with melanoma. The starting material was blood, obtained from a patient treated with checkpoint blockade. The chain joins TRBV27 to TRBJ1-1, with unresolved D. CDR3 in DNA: TGTGCCAGCAGTCCCCGTCCGGGCTGGGGTGCGAACACTGAAGCTTTCTTT. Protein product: CASSPRPGWGANTEAFF.